Reported below is one T cell receptor beta chain. The antigen is unknown. The CDR3 runs 15 residues. V lost 1 base and J lost 6; bases outside the gene matches: 3. Germline CDR1 is SNHLY and CDR2 is FYNNEI. The sample belongs to a study of shared clonotypes between healthy human individuals. General study findings and limits: Shared clonotypes: 4.5% to 5% naive CD4, 3.5% to 4% naive CD8, roughly 2.4% memory CD4, around 0.4% memory CD8.

Sequencing used immunoSEQ multiplex PCR; TCRdb keeps in-frame clones, though not all of them. The sample includes 1,500,000 or so clones, around 97% of them seen just once. CD4+ cells yielded CD45RA+ naive and CD45RA-negative memory subsets. This receptor was obtained from a man aged 25-45 years in good health. Sequencing was performed on naive CD4+ T cells sorted from blood. Subset indicated: CD45RA+ positively selected. This chain connects TRBV2 to TRBJ2-7, with TRBD2 matching 13 bases. CDR3 DNA sequence: TGTGCCAGCAGTGAAGAACTAGCGGGAGGGGGCGAGCAGTACTTC. Residues: CASSEELAGGGEQYF. The entire variable domain, with the rest obtained from reference TRBV2 and TRBJ2-7, is as follows: EPEVTQTPSHQVTQMGQEVILRCVPISNHLYFYWYRQILGQKVEFLVSFYNNEISEKSEIFDDQFSVERPDGSNFTLKIRSTKLEDSAMYFCASSEELAGGGEQYFGPGTRLTVT.